What follows describes a single T cell receptor (beta chain). Using immunoSEQ multiplex PCR, the repertoire was profiled, and TCRdb retains in-frame clones only, with some absent. The table records some 640,000 clones, over 75% of them present only once. Trimming cost V 1 base and J 1 base; bases outside gene matches: 7. Germline V CDR1 and CDR2: MGHRA, YSYEKL. This CDR3 spans 17 amino acids. These data originate in a study of shared T cell receptors in the human thymus. These data also formed part of another study, on human thymus T cells.

Source material: thymocytes. The chain recombines TRBV4-1 with TRBJ1-3; TRBD1 agrees at 7 bases. The receptor's source is a boy under three years old with a congenital heart defect. The CDR3 DNA reads as TGCGCCAGCAGCCAAGGTCGGAGACAGGGTTCTGGAAACACCATATATTTT. Protein: CASSQGRRQGSGNTIYF.